The T cell receptor beta chain described here comes from a study of CD4 T cells in relation to SARS-CoV-2 and coronaviruses. Overall study findings and caveats: No donor gave both pre-pandemic and post-infection samples.

Libraries were prepared by immunoSEQ multiplex PCR; TCRdb keeps only in-frame clonotypes and omits some of them. The table lists tens of thousands of clones, 76% of them singletons. Before the COVID-19 pandemic, during about 2010-2018, CD4+ T cells were taken from unexposed donors. Isolation of CD4+ T cells took place after about eleven days in culture. This CDR3 is built from 14 residues. Germline CDR1 is SGHKS and CDR2 is YYEKEE (reference sequence). The V gene lost 2 bases and the J gene lost 13 bases, with 16 bases spanning the gap. On this clone itself: Its antigen is currently unknown.

The specimen was CD4+ T cells from PBMCs, cultured in vitro. The TCR sequence derives from a human donor in good health. V and J are TRBV5-5 and TRBJ1-6; maybe TRBD1 (5 bases). The CDR3 protein is CASSLGTGGWPLHF. The CDR3 coding sequence is TGTGCCAGCAGCTTAGGGACTGGGGGATGGCCCCTCCACTTT.